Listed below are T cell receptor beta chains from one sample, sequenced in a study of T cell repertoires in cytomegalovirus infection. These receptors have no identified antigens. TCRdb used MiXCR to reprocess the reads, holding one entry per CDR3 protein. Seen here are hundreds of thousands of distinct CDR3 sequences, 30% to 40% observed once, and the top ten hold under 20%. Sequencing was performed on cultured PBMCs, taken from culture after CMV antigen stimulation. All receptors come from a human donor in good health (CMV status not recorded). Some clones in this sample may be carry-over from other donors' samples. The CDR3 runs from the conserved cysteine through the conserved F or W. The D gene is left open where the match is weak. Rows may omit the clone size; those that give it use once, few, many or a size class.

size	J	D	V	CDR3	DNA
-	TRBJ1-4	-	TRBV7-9	CASSLGRGHPNEKLFF	TGTGCCAGCAGCCTAGGGAGAGGACACCCGAATGAAAAACTGTTTTTT
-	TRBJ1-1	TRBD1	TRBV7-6	CASSLGTDEAFF	TGTGCCAGCAGCTTGGGGACAGATGAAGCTTTCTTT
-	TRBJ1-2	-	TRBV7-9	CASSFGSHNYGYTF	TGTGCCAGCAGCTTTGGCAGTCATAACTATGGCTACACCTTC
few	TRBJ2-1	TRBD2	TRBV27	CASSFATSAYNEQFF	TGTGCCAGCAGTTTCGCTACTAGCGCCTACAATGAGCAGTTCTTC
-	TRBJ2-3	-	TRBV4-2	CASSQVKDTQYF	TGTGCCAGCAGCCAAGTGAAAGATACGCAGTATTTT
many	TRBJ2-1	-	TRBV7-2	CASSLTFRGNNEQFF	TGTGCCAGCAGCTTAACATTCAGGGGAAACAATGAGCAGTTCTTC
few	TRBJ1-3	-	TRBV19	CASSILTRRSGNTIYF	TGTGCCAGTAGTATCTTAACCCGGCGCTCTGGAAACACCATATATTTT
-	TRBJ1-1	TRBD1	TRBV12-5	CASGKGQGDTEAFF	TGTGCTAGTGGTAAAGGACAGGGCGACACTGAAGCTTTCTTT
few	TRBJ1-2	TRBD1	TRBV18	CASSPTGTANYGYTF	TGTGCCAGCTCACCGACCGGGACAGCTAACTATGGCTACACCTTC
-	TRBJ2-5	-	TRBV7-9	CASSLAAGTETQYF	TGTGCCAGCAGCTTAGCCGCAGGGACAGAGACCCAGTACTTC
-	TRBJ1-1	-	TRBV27	CASIRATEAFF	TGTGCCAGCATTCGTGCAACTGAAGCTTTCTTT
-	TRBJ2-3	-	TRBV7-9	CASSQPGGRTDTHYF	TGTGCCAGCAGCCAACCGGGGGGAAGGACAGATACGCATTATTTT
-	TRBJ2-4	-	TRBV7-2	CASSLPRGNIQYF	TGTGCCAGCAGCTTACCAAGGGGGAACATTCAGTACTTC
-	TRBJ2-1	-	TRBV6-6	CASTNRGLYNEQFF	TGTGCCAGCACCAACAGGGGACTCTACAATGAGCAGTTCTTC
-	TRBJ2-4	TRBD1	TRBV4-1	CASGTGEDLAKNIQYF	TGCGCCAGCGGTACAGGGGAAGACTTAGCCAAAAACATTCAGTACTTC
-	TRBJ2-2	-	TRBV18	CASSPSDMGPATGELFF	TGTGCCAGCTCACCAAGTGACATGGGACCAGCTACCGGGGAGCTGTTTTTT
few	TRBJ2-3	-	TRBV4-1	CASSQVAGTTDTQYF	TGCGCCAGCAGCCAAGTCGCGGGAACCACAGATACGCAGTATTTT
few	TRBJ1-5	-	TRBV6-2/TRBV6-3	CASSYGTQPQHF	TGTGCCAGCAGTTACGGGACACAGCCCCAGCATTTT
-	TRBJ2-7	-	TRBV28	CASSGGQGPYEQYF	TGTGCCAGCAGTGGGGGGCAGGGGCCCTACGAGCAGTACTTC
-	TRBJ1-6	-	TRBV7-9	CASSLVGKSTTPLHF	TGTGCCAGCAGCTTAGTGGGGAAATCCACGACACCCCTCCACTTT
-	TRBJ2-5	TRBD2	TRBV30	CAWSVASGSRAQYF	TGTGCCTGGAGTGTCGCTAGCGGGAGCAGGGCCCAGTACTTC
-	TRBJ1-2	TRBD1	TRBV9	CASSVDSGTADGYTF	TGTGCCAGCAGCGTGGATTCCGGGACAGCGGATGGCTACACCTTC
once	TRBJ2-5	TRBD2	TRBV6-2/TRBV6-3	CASSSSGRARETQYF	TGTGCCAGCAGCAGCAGCGGGAGGGCCAGGGAGACCCAGTACTTC
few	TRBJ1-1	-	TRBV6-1	CASSMDPASTEAFF	TGTGCCAGCAGTATGGACCCGGCGAGCACTGAAGCTTTCTTT
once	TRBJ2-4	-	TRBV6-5	CASWNSKNIQYF	TGTGCCAGCTGGAACAGCAAAAACATTCAGTACTTC
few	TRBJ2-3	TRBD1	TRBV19	CASSMVRTGYTDTQYF	TGTGCCAGTAGTATGGTAAGGACAGGATACACAGATACGCAGTATTTT
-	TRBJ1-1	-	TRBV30	CAWSLSGDTEAFF	TGTGCCTGGAGTCTATCAGGGGACACTGAAGCTTTCTTT
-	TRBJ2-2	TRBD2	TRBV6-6	CASMFIGRRTGELFF	TGTGCCAGCATGTTCATCGGGAGGAGGACCGGGGAGCTGTTTTTT
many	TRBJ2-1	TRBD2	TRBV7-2	CASSLAAGASNEQFF	TGTGCCAGCAGCTTAGCGGCGGGAGCGTCGAATGAGCAGTTCTTC
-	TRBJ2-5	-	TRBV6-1	CASSLQGLETQYF	TGTGCCAGCAGTCTCCAGGGGCTGGAGACCCAGTACTTC
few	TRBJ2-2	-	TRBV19	CASSIEANTGELFF	TGTGCCAGTAGTATTGAGGCGAACACCGGGGAGCTGTTTTTT
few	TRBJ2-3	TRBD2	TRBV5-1	CASSAGLAGVDTQYF	TGCGCCAGCAGCGCGGGACTAGCGGGGGTAGATACGCAGTATTTT
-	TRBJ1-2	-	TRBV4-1	CASSPVGRVGPNYGYTF	TGCGCCAGCAGCCCCGTCGGCAGGGTTGGTCCGAACTATGGCTACACCTTC
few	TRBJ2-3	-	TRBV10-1	CASSESLKVRDTQYF	TGCGCCAGCAGTGAGTCTTTGAAAGTGAGAGATACGCAGTATTTT
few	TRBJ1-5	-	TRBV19	CASSITSTGSQPQHF	TGTGCCAGTAGTATAACTTCGACGGGCAGCCAGCCCCAGCATTTT
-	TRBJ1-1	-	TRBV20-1	CSAIHRTEAFF	TGCAGTGCAATACACAGGACTGAAGCTTTCTTT
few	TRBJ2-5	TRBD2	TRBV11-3	CASSPPTSGRSETQYF	TGTGCCAGCAGCCCCCCGACTAGCGGGAGGTCTGAGACCCAGTACTTC
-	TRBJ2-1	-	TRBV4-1	CASSQSEGNPNEQFF	TGCGCCAGCAGCCAATCCGAGGGCAATCCCAATGAGCAGTTCTTC
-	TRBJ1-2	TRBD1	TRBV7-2	CASSLVNGQGSGYTF	TGTGCCAGCAGCTTAGTCAACGGACAGGGCAGCGGCTACACCTTC
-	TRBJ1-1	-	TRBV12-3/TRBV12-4	CASSLGGAGEAFF	TGTGCCAGCAGTTTAGGAGGGGCGGGTGAAGCTTTCTTT
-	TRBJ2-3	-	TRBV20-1	CSARYFGESTDTQYF	TGCAGTGCTAGGTACTTTGGGGAAAGCACAGATACGCAGTATTTT
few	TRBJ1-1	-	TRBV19	CASSRFENTEAFF	TGTGCCAGTAGTCGGTTCGAAAACACTGAAGCTTTCTTT
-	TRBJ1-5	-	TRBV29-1	CSAGGGINQPQHF	TGCAGCGCTGGGGGGGGGATTAATCAGCCCCAGCATTTT
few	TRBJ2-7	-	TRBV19	CASSRGRVSNEQYF	TGTGCCAGTAGCCGGGGCAGAGTAAGCAACGAGCAGTACTTC
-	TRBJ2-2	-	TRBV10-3	CAISESPQANTGELFF	TGTGCCATCAGTGAGTCGCCCCAAGCGAACACCGGGGAGCTGTTTTTT
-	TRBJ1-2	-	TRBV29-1	CSVEPGPRGGYTF	TGCAGCGTTGAGCCGGGCCCTCGAGGAGGCTACACCTTC
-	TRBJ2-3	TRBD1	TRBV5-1	CASSTGQVLTDTQYF	TGCGCCAGCAGCACGGGACAGGTATTGACAGATACGCAGTATTTT
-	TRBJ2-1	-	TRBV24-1	CTTSDPWESSYNEQFF	TGTACCACCAGTGACCCTTGGGAGAGCTCCTACAATGAGCAGTTCTTC
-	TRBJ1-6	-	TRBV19	CASSMLATGSPLHF	TGTGCCAGTAGTATGCTGGCTACGGGATCACCCCTCCACTTT
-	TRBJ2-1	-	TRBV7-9	CASSSSRVGEQFF	TGTGCCAGCAGCTCATCCAGAGTAGGTGAGCAGTTCTTC
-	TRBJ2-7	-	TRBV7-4	CASSPPLQGLYF	TGTGCCAGCAGCCCCCCCCTCCAGGGGCTGTACTTC
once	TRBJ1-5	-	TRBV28	CASRLLGVGNQPQHF	TGTGCCAGCAGGCTCCTAGGGGTCGGCAATCAGCCCCAGCATTTT
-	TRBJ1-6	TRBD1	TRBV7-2	CASRPGDRANSPLHF	TGTGCCAGCAGACCCGGGGACAGGGCTAATTCACCCCTCCACTTT
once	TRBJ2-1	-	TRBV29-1	CSVPQERYNEQFF	TGCAGCGTCCCTCAGGAGCGGTACAATGAGCAGTTCTTC
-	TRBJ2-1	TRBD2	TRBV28	CASSNHRSGRNNEQFF	TGTGCCAGCAGCAACCACCGTAGCGGGAGAAACAATGAGCAGTTCTTC
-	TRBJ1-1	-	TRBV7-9	CASSLAQGGRTEAFF	TGTGCCAGCAGCTTAGCGCAAGGGGGGAGGACTGAAGCTTTCTTT
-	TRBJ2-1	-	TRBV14	CASSQVAISNEQFF	TGTGCCAGCAGCCAAGTGGCTATTTCGAATGAGCAGTTCTTC
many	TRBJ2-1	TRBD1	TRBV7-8	CASSPPGQGYNEQFF	TGTGCCAGCAGCCCCCCGGGACAGGGTTACAATGAGCAGTTCTTC
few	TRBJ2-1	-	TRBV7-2	CASSPRGMNEQFF	TGTGCCAGCAGTCCCAGGGGTATGAATGAGCAGTTCTTC